A selection of T cell receptor beta chains follows, all from one sample in a study of blood T cells in healthy people across ages. MiXCR, run by TCRdb on the 5' RACE reads, gives a single entry per CDR3 protein. The table records 920,000 or so distinct CDR3 sequences, around 43% of them present only once. Sequenced input: blood. All receptors derive from a woman aged 60-70 years in good health. Each CDR3 is given with its conserved first and last residue. The order of the fields is V gene, D gene, clone size, J gene, CDR3 DNA, CDR3 protein. The D gene is left open where the match is weak. Only some rows state a clone size, as once, few, many or a class for expanded clones.

TRBV6-6	NA	many	TRBJ1-5	TGTGCCAGCCTGGCCGGCAATCAGCCCCAGCATTTT	CASLAGNQPQHF
TRBV5-1	TRBD2	many	TRBJ2-1	TGCGCCAGCAGCTTGACGGGTAGCGGGAGGAACAGTGAGCAGTTCTTC	CASSLTGSGRNSEQFF
TRBV3-1	NA	NA	TRBJ2-7	TGTGCCAGCAGCCGGGACACCATATCCTACGAGCAGTACTTC	CASSRDTISYEQYF
TRBV28	NA	NA	TRBJ2-1	TGTGCCAGCAGCCACCCCGACTACTCCTACAATGAGCAGTTCTTC	CASSHPDYSYNEQFF
TRBV4-1	NA	NA	TRBJ1-6	TGCGCCAGCCGCGCCCAACCCGGGACGGACAGTTCACCCCTCCACTTT	CASRAQPGTDSSPLHF
TRBV18	TRBD2	once	TRBJ2-5	TGTGCCAGCTCACCATTATCCGCTAGCGGACTCCTCGTCGCGGAGACCCAGTACTTC	CASSPLSASGLLVAETQYF
TRBV6-1	NA	few	TRBJ2-5	TGTGCCAGCCACCCACTTCCCGGACTCCAAAGATCAGAGACCCAGTACTTC	CASHPLPGLQRSETQYF
TRBV10-3	NA	NA	TRBJ2-5	TGTGCCATCAGTGAGTCTGGAGGGCTTCAAGAGACCCAGTACTTC	CAISESGGLQETQYF
TRBV11-2	TRBD2	NA	TRBJ2-1	TGTGCCAGCAGCTCCCTAGCGGGAGCTAATGAGCAGTTCTTC	CASSSLAGANEQFF
TRBV2	NA	NA	TRBJ2-7	TGTGCCAGCAGTGGATCGGAACTCTACGAGCAGTACTTC	CASSGSELYEQYF
TRBV18	NA	few	TRBJ2-1	TGTGCCAGCTCACCACCTGGGACTGGTTACAATGAGCAGTTCTTC	CASSPPGTGYNEQFF
TRBV29-1	NA	few	TRBJ2-7	TGCAGCATAGGAGTAGGGGGATACGAGCAGTACTTC	CSIGVGGYEQYF
TRBV9	NA	NA	TRBJ2-7	TGTGCCAGCAGCCCCCGAGTTCGGGGGCTTACAAGTGAGCAGTACTTC	CASSPRVRGLTSEQYF
TRBV18	TRBD1	many	TRBJ2-7	TGTGCCAGCAGCCCCACAGGGGGCTCCTACGAGCAGTACTTC	CASSPTGGSYEQYF
TRBV10-3	TRBD1	few	TRBJ1-5	TGTGCCATCAGTGACAAACAGGGGGAAAATCAGCCCCAGCATTTT	CAISDKQGENQPQHF
TRBV3-1	NA	NA	TRBJ2-7	TGTGCCAGCAGCCAAGGGGCAGGGGTTTGGTACGAGCAGTACTTC	CASSQGAGVWYEQYF
TRBV6-5	TRBD2	NA	TRBJ2-1	TGTGCCAGCAGTTATGTGGGACTAGCGGGAGAGCAGTTCTTC	CASSYVGLAGEQFF
TRBV6-5	TRBD2	few	TRBJ2-1	TGTGCCAGCAGTCTACAGGACCCGGGACTAGCGGGAGTGTATGAGCAGTTCTTT	CASSLQDPGLAGVYEQFF
TRBV2	TRBD2	few	TRBJ2-2	TGTGCCAGCAGTGAAGGGCGGGAGGTGTCCGGGGAGCTGTTTTTT	CASSEGREVSGELFF
TRBV5-1	TRBD2	few	TRBJ2-7	TGCGCCAGCAGCCCCACGACTAGCGACTACGAGCAGTACTTC	CASSPTTSDYEQYF
TRBV20-1	NA	few	TRBJ2-5	TGCAGTGCTAGATGGGGTTATCAAGAGACCCAGTACTTC	CSARWGYQETQYF
TRBV4-2	NA	NA	TRBJ2-7	TGTGCCAGCTCCGGGTCCCACTACGGGCAGTACTTC	CASSGSHYGQYF
TRBV6-1	NA	NA	TRBJ2-1	TGTGCCAGCAGTGAATATAGAACCAATGAGCAGTTCTTC	CASSEYRTNEQFF
TRBV4-1	NA	NA	TRBJ2-2	TGCGCCAGCAGCCAACAATACGCCGGGGAGCTGTTTTTT	CASSQQYAGELFF
TRBV7-9	NA	NA	TRBJ2-5	TGTGCCAGCAGCTTACAACCGCAGTCGATGGAGACCCAGTACTTC	CASSLQPQSMETQYF
TRBV10-3	NA	few	TRBJ2-7	TGTGCCATCAAAGTGGGAAACTCCTACGAGCAGTACTTC	CAIKVGNSYEQYF
TRBV20-1	TRBD2	NA	TRBJ2-3	TGCAGTGCGATTAGCGGGAGGGGGGTAGATACGCAGTATTTT	CSAISGRGVDTQYF
TRBV10-1	TRBD2	NA	TRBJ2-5	TGCGCCAGCAGCCTAGCGGGAGAGGGGCAAGAGACCCAGTACTTC	CASSLAGEGQETQYF
TRBV7-2	NA	NA	TRBJ2-4	TGTGCCAGCAGCATAAATGAAGCCAAAAACATTCAGTACTTT	CASSINEAKNIQYF
TRBV29-1	NA	once	TRBJ2-1	TGCAGCGTTGGTTGGGGTAGCTCCTACAATAAGCAGTTCTTC	CSVGWGSSYNKQFF
TRBV7-9	NA	NA	TRBJ2-1	TGTGCCAGCAGCTTATCGGGTAGCGCGTACAATGAGCAGTTCTTC	CASSLSGSAYNEQFF
TRBV20-1	NA	few	TRBJ2-7	TGCAGTGCTAGGGTCAAGGGATGGTCCTACGAGCAGTACTTC	CSARVKGWSYEQYF
TRBV3-1	NA	NA	TRBJ1-1	TGTGCCAGCAGCGGAGCGCAGGCTGAAGCTTTCTTT	CASSGAQAEAFF
TRBV7-3	TRBD2	NA	TRBJ2-1	TGTGCCAGCAGCTCAATGGGACTAGAGTACAATGAGCAGTTCTTC	CASSSMGLEYNEQFF
TRBV14	NA	few	TRBJ2-3	TGTGCCAGCAGCCAACCGGGACATCTTGTGGGTACGCAGTATTTT	CASSQPGHLVGTQYF
TRBV2	NA	NA	TRBJ2-7	TGTGCCAGCAGGGAGACAGCTTCCTCCTACGAGCAGTACTTC	CASRETASSYEQYF
TRBV28	NA	once	TRBJ2-2	TGTGCCAGCAGTTTAACCAAGGCGAACACCGGGGAGCTGTTTTTT	CASSLTKANTGELFF
TRBV29-1	TRBD2	NA	TRBJ2-1	TGCAGCGTTGTAGGGAGCGGGGCGGGACCCGACAATGAGCAGTTCTTC	CSVVGSGAGPDNEQFF
TRBV27	NA	NA	TRBJ1-2	TGTGCCAGCAGTCCTTATAGAGGCCTTGCCTCAGGGTACGGAAACTATGGCTACACCTTC	CASSPYRGLASGYGNYGYTF
TRBV6-6	TRBD2	few	TRBJ2-3	TGTGCCAGCAGTTATTTACGGGGACTAGGCACAGATACGCAGTATTTT	CASSYLRGLGTDTQYF
TRBV7-4	NA	NA	TRBJ1-1	TGTGCCAGCAGCTTACCCGGAGACGGGGACACTGAAGCTTTCTTT	CASSLPGDGDTEAFF
TRBV7-9	TRBD1	NA	TRBJ2-5	TGTGCCAGCAGCTTAGCTATCCGACAGGGAAACATAGAGGGACAAGAGACCCAGTACTTC	CASSLAIRQGNIEGQETQYF
TRBV18	TRBD1	NA	TRBJ2-7	TGTGCCAGCTCATCACAGGGGATCGGCTACGAGCAGTACTTC	CASSSQGIGYEQYF
TRBV20-1	NA	NA	TRBJ1-2	TGCAGTGCTAGAGGAGAGAAGGCCGACTATGGCTACACCTTC	CSARGEKADYGYTF
TRBV7-9	TRBD1	NA	TRBJ2-5	TGTGCCAGCAGCTTTAACAGGGGGGTAGAGACCCAGTACTTC	CASSFNRGVETQYF
TRBV6-1	NA	NA	TRBJ2-5	TGTGCCAGCAGTTGGGCCCCAGAGGCAGAGACCCAGTACTTC	CASSWAPEAETQYF
TRBV20-1	NA	NA	TRBJ1-2	TGCAGTGCTACAACTTCCTATGGCTACACCTTC	CSATTSYGYTF
TRBV14	TRBD2	NA	TRBJ2-7	TGTGCCAGCAGCCATAGTGGTAAGGGACTAGCGGGCCGTACCTACGAGCAGTACTTC	CASSHSGKGLAGRTYEQYF
TRBV7-9	NA	NA	TRBJ2-3	TGTGCCAGACAAGGGGCCACAGGGGATACGCAGTATTTT	CARQGATGDTQYF
TRBV27	NA	NA	TRBJ1-5	TGTGCCAGCAGTTTCGCGGGGCAGCCCCAGCATTTT	CASSFAGQPQHF
TRBV5-1	TRBD2	NA	TRBJ2-3	TGCGCCAGCAGCTTGAGGCCATTGGGCGGGGGGACAGATACGCAGTATTTT	CASSLRPLGGGTDTQYF
TRBV12-3/TRBV12-4	TRBD1	NA	TRBJ2-1	TGTGCCAGCAGTTTAAGGGGGACAGGGACGGGTGAGCAGTTCTTC	CASSLRGTGTGEQFF
TRBV19	NA	NA	TRBJ2-1	TGTGCCAGTAGTATGTCCAGCGATGAGCAGTTCTTC	CASSMSSDEQFF
TRBV4-2	NA	NA	TRBJ1-2	TGTGCCAGCAGCCAAGAATCGGGACGGAGATATGGCTACACCTTC	CASSQESGRRYGYTF
TRBV9	NA	NA	TRBJ2-1	TGTGCCAGCAGCGTAGGTAGTAGCGGAGACAATGAGCAGTTCTTC	CASSVGSSGDNEQFF
TRBV29-1	NA	NA	TRBJ2-7	TGCAGCGTTTCGGTTTCGGGCGGGTCGTCCTACAATGAGCAGTACTTC	CSVSVSGGSSYNEQYF
TRBV29-1	NA	NA	TRBJ2-1	TGCAGCGTTAGAGACCAGTGGGGCAATGAGCAGTTCTTC	CSVRDQWGNEQFF
TRBV7-9	TRBD1	few	TRBJ1-2	TGTGCCAGCAGCACCAAGTCCGGGACAGGGGAGCGCACCTTC	CASSTKSGTGERTF